The next 18 T cell receptor beta chains were all read from a single sample in a study of spatial heterogeneity in lung cancer. Time point in this sample: sample taken at primary tumor resection. TCRdb re-derived calls from the 5' RACE reads in MiXCR, one entry per CDR3 protein. The data contain about 140 distinct CDR3 sequences, roughly 20% of them singletons. The sample consisted of normal lung tissue next to the tumor, taken at surgery. These receptors were collected from a male donor with early-stage non-small cell lung cancer.

To note about this clonotype: This beta chain represents an off-target read in a library built for alpha chains; its size is of limited meaning. The chain couples TRBV20-1 to TRBJ1-1; D unclear. The CDR3 spans 14 residues. V was shortened by 5 bases and J by 0 bases, with 13 bases between the two germline ends. Germline V gene lookup returns CDR1 DFQATT and CDR2 SNEGSKA (reference sequence). CDR3 bases: TGCAGTGCTTGGAAGGACGGGTTGAACACTGAAGCTTTCTTT. It is translated as CSAWKDGLNTEAFF.

There are a few counts of this clonotype. This beta chain lies outside the target of a library built for alpha chains; its clone size means little. The rearrangement links TRBV9 to TRBJ2-7, with 7 bases identical to TRBD1. The CDR3 consists of 15 residues. After removal of 4 bases from V and 6 bases from J, the junction contained 13 bases not matched to a gene. Germline values: CDR1 SGDLS, CDR2 YYNGEE. The CDR3 sequence: CASSPTGGTDGEQYF. As DNA, the CDR3 is TGTGCCAGCAGCCCGACCGGTGGGACAGACGGCGAGCAGTACTTC.

This clonotype is hyperexpanded within its sample. Being off target in a library aimed at alpha chains, this beta chain has a size of little meaning. V and J are TRBV10-3 and TRBJ2-1; 11 bases are a match to TRBD2. In germline, CDR1 is ENHRY, CDR2 SYGVKD. The trim removed 4 bases at V and 10 bases at J, leaving 6 bases unmatched. The CDR3 totals 14 residues. This CDR3 reads CAISGLAGTGEQFF. The CDR3, as DNA: TGTGCCATCAGTGGACTAGCGGGGACTGGGGAGCAGTTCTTC.

This clonotype was found a few times. This beta chain lies outside the target of a library built for alpha chains; its clone size means little. The chain employs TRBV5-1 and TRBJ1-2; possible D gene TRBD1, 5 bases. The CDR3 totals 15 residues. Trimming stripped 4 bases from V and 4 bases from J, with 17 bases between. Germline V CDR1 and CDR2: SGHRS, YFSETQ. The CDR3 reads CASSPDPGTAYGYTF. The CDR3 bases are TGCGCCAGCAGCCCCGACCCCGGGACGGCCTATGGCTACACCTTC.

Comments on this clonotype: The size of this beta chain means little, since it is a stray read in a library made for alpha chains. This chain links TRBV9 with TRBJ2-3; D call uncertain. Deletions cut 1 base from V and 4 bases from J, with 13 bases between. Germline V gene data show CDR1 as SGDLS and CDR2 as YYNGEE. CDR3 length: 15 amino acids. This CDR3 reads CASSVTGLQADTQYF. DNA for the CDR3: TGTGCCAGCAGCGTAACCGGGCTTCAAGCAGATACGCAGTATTTT.

This clonotype was seen only a few times. One junction end does not reproduce the germline sequence, and a read error may be involved. This beta chain slipped into a library made for alpha chains as a stray read, so its size is not meaningful. This chain joins TRBV7-7 and TRBJ2-5, with D possibly being TRBD1 or TRBD2 (5 bases each). The length of the CDR3 is 13 residues. Germline V CDR1 and CDR2: SSHAT, FNYEAQ (reference sequence). CDR3 in DNA: TGTGCTAGCAGCCCCGGGACCCTACGGACCCAGTACTTC. Amino acid sequence: CASSPGTLRTQYF.

Points on this clonotype: This beta chain is a stray read from a library made for alpha chains; its abundance is not meaningful. This chain joins TRBV18 and TRBJ2-3, with TRBD1 matching 9 bases. The CDR3 runs 15 residues. From germline, CDR1 is KGHSH and CDR2 LQKENI. V lost 0 bases and J lost 6; bases outside the gene matches: 4. DNA for the CDR3: TGTGCCAGCTCACCACCGGGACAGGGTTTGGATACGCAGTATTTT. This translates into CASSPPGQGLDTQYF.

Comment on this clonotype: This beta chain is a stray sequence in a library constructed for alpha chains; its clone size is not meaningful. CDR3 residues: CSVEDNKNIQYF. DNA for the CDR3: TGCAGCGTTGAGGACAACAAAAACATTCAGTACTTC. The rearrangement links TRBV29-1 to TRBJ2-4, with D tentatively TRBD1 (5 bases). Trimming left V 3 bases short and J 3 bases short, with 6 bases between. The germline V gene has CDR1 SQVTM and CDR2 ANQGSEA. The CDR3 has 12 residues.

This clonotype occurred a few times. This beta chain is an unintended read in a library built for alpha chains; its size means little. The chain links TRBV7-9 to TRBJ2-3, with a weak D call TRBD2 (6 bases). The CDR3 length is 14 residues. V dropped 1 base and J dropped 4 bases, with 9 bases sitting between them. The germline gives CDR1 SEHNR, CDR2 FQNEAQ (reference sequence). In nucleotides, the CDR3 is TGTGCCAGCAGCTTAGAGGTAGCGGCAGATACGCAGTATTTT. It yields the protein CASSLEVAADTQYF.

A few counts support this clonotype. This beta chain represents an off-target read in a library built for alpha chains; its size is of limited meaning. The V gene is TRBV18, the J gene TRBJ2-4, with D hard to call. Germline V gene data show CDR1 as KGHSH and CDR2 as LQKENI. Between the trimmed V and J ends, which lost 0 bases and 2 bases, there was a span of 5 bases. This CDR3 comprises 14 residues. The CDR3 DNA reads as TGTGCCAGCTCACCACCTAGCACCAAAAACATTCAGTACTTC. Translating it yields CASSPPSTKNIQYF.

As regards this clonotype: Since the library was made to target alpha chains, this beta chain is a stray read and its abundance is not meaningful. V gene TRBV19 combines with J gene TRBJ2-2; D is perhaps TRBD1 or TRBD2 (5 bases each). V was cut by 6 bases and J by 1 base, with 27 bases left in between. This CDR3 has 20 residues. Germline lookup yields CDR1 LNHDA and CDR2 SQIVND (reference sequence). The DNA for the CDR3 is TGTGCCAGTAGCGACGGCGACCGAGGGGCCGTGGCCCGGAACACCGGGGAGCTGTTTTTT. It specifies CASSDGDRGAVARNTGELFF.

This clonotype occurred a few times. Since the library was made to target alpha chains, this beta chain is a stray read and its abundance is not meaningful. The chain has TRBV5-4 and TRBJ2-3, with D unresolved. This CDR3 has 14 amino acids. V gave up 7 bases and J gave up 5 bases, with 17 bases separating them. CDR1 and CDR2 from the germline V gene are SGHNT and YYREEE (reference sequence). The DNA of the CDR3 is TGTGCCAGCGGCGCCGGGTCCTGGGGAGATACGCAGTATTTT. It is translated as CASGAGSWGDTQYF.

This clonotype was seen only a few times. This beta chain lies outside the target of a library built for alpha chains; its clone size means little. The chain uses TRBV6-5 and TRBJ2-2; TRBD1 aligns across 7 bases. Germline V gene sequence: CDR1 MNHEY, CDR2 SVGAGI. V was clipped by 8 bases and J by 1 base; unmatched bases: 4. The CDR3 consists of 14 residues. CDR3 bases: TGTGCCAGCCGCAGGGGGATGAACACCGGGGAGCTGTTTTTT. Residues: CASRRGMNTGELFF.

Within the sample, this clonotype is hyperexpanded. This beta chain appears as a stray read in a library generated for alpha chains; its size is not informative. This rearrangement joins TRBV4-1 to TRBJ2-5; the D call may be TRBD1 or TRBD2 (5 bases each). The CDR3 has 15 amino acids. The V end lost 4 bases, the J end lost 3 bases, and 15 bases lay between the germline ends. Per the germline V gene, CDR1 is MGHRA and CDR2 is YSYEKL. The CDR3 coding sequence is TGCGCCAGCAGCCGACGTGAGGGGCGGGAAGAGACCCAGTACTTC. It yields the protein CASSRREGREETQYF.

This clonotype was counted between two and nine times. In a library made to pick up alpha chains, this beta chain is a stray read with a size that means little. V is TRBV27 and J is TRBJ2-7; a weak D match, TRBD2 (6 bases). This CDR3 has 12 amino acids. Per germline, CDR1 MNHEY and CDR2 SMNVEV (reference sequence). The ends were cut back, 4 bases at V and 3 bases at J, with 7 bases in the middle. CDR3 DNA: TGTGCCAGCAGTTCCGGGAGCTACGAGCAGTACTTC. Its translation is CASSSGSYEQYF.

This clonotype has more than one count but fewer than ten. This beta chain is a stray sequence in a library constructed for alpha chains; its clone size is not meaningful. The rearrangement uses TRBV14 and TRBJ2-6; D gene uncertain. Trimming took 0 bases from V and 0 from J, leaving 9 bases between them. The CDR3 is made up of 17 amino acids. The germline CDR1 and CDR2 sequences are SGHDN and FVKESK. The CDR3 nucleotides are TGTGCCAGCAGCCAAGATAACGGGTACTCTGGGGCCAACGTCCTGACTTTC. It specifies CASSQDNGYSGANVLTF.

Points on this clonotype: This beta chain is an off-target read within a library intended for alpha chains, so its frequency means little. The V call is TRBV5-4, the J call TRBJ2-7; D may match TRBD1 or TRBD2 (5 bases each). From germline, CDR1 is SGHNT and CDR2 YYREEE (reference sequence). Trimming took off 4 bases at V and 5 bases at J, with 19 bases between the two ends. The CDR3 runs to 15 residues. Here the CDR3 reads CASSPGTDLPNEQYF. The CDR3 nucleotides are TGTGCCAGCAGCCCAGGGACGGACCTACCGAACGAGCAGTACTTC.

This clonotype is labeled hyperexpanded. This beta chain is an unintended read in a library built for alpha chains; its size means little. The genes are TRBV5-4 and TRBJ2-2; D gene ambiguous. The germline V gene has CDR1 SGHNT and CDR2 YYREEE (reference sequence). The CDR3 loop spans 15 amino acids. Trimming stripped 0 bases from V and 6 bases from J, with 12 bases between. CDR3: CASSLVTLRPGELFF. The CDR3 DNA reads TGTGCCAGCAGCTTGGTGACGTTACGGCCCGGGGAGCTGTTTTTT.